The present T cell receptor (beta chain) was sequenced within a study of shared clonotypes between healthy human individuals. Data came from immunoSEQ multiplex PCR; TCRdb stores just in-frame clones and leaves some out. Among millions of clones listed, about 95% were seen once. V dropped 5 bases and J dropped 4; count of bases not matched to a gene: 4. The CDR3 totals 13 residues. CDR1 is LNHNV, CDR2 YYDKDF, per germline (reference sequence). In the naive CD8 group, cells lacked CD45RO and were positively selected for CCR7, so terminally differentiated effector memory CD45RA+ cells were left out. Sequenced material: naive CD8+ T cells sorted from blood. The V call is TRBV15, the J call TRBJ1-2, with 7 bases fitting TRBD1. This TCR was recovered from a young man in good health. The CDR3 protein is CATSEGGGYGYTF. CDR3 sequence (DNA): TGTGCCACCAGCGAAGGGGGCGGCTATGGCTACACCTTC.